This passage covers 12 T cell receptor beta chains from one sample sequenced in a study of long-term antiretroviral therapy in people with HIV. An immunoSEQ assay, version v3.0, was performed at survey level. Sequenced by immunoSEQ multiplex PCR; TCRdb stores in-frame clones only, minus some. The sample has approximately 29,000 clones, over 75% seen once. Sequences were derived from unsorted PBMCs, sampled 1.5 years before starting antiretroviral therapy. The receptors derive from a man between 18 and 35 years old with HIV.

In this sample, this clone turned up a few times. The gene calls are TRBV10-3 and TRBJ2-3, with D unclear. From germline, CDR1 is ENHRY and CDR2 SYGVKD. CDR3 length: 14 amino acids. Trimming shortened V by 6 bases and J by 1 base, and 11 bases separated the two germline ends. The CDR3 sequence: CAISPTEGTDTQYF. In nucleotides, the CDR3 is TGTGCCATCAGCCCGACCGAAGGCACAGATACGCAGTATTTT.

The J gene is TRBJ2-1, the V gene TRBV6-1, with D possibly called TRBD1 or TRBD2 (5 bases each). Looked up from germline, CDR1 is MNHNS and CDR2 is SASEGT. The CDR3 extends over 14 amino acids. Trimming removed 5 bases from V and 4 bases from J, with 12 bases in between. CDR3 nucleotide sequence: TGTGCCAGCAGTAGGGACCCAACTTACAATGAGCAGTTCTTC. Translating it yields CASSRDPTYNEQFF.

This sequence joins TRBV7-9 and TRBJ2-1; 7 bases are a match to TRBD2. The CDR3 has 15 amino acids. Germline V lookup: CDR1 SEHNR, CDR2 FQNEAQ (reference sequence). After removal of 7 bases from V and 2 bases from J, the junction contained 8 bases not matched to a gene. CDR3 DNA: TGTGCCAGCACCTTGACTAGCAGTGCCTACAATGAGCAGTTCTTC. Translation gives CASTLTSSAYNEQFF. The whole variable domain, filled in from reference TRBV7-9 and TRBJ2-1, reads DTGVSQNPRHKITKRGQNVTFRCDPISEHNRLYWYRQTLGQGPEFLTYFQNEAQLEKSRLLSDRFSAERPKGSFSTLEIQRTEQGDSAMYLCASTLTSSAYNEQFFGPGTRLTVL.

This sequence joins TRBV5-1 and TRBJ2-2; D might be TRBD2 (6 bases). Germline V CDR1 and CDR2: SGHRS, YFSETQ. V was clipped by 1 base and J by 5 bases, with 9 bases between them. The CDR3 has 14 residues. The CDR3 coding sequence is TGCGCCAGCAGCTTGCAGGGAGGAACCGGGGAGCTGTTTTTT. Translated, it gives CASSLQGGTGELFF.

The chain uses TRBV28 and TRBJ2-7; TRBD2 matches at 7 bases. This CDR3 comprises 14 residues. In germline, CDR1 is MDHEN, CDR2 SYDVKM. V lost 5 bases to trimming and J lost 4 bases; unmatched junction nucleotides: 8. The CDR3, as DNA: TGTGCCAGCAGTCCAAGACAGCGGGGTTACGAGCAGTACTTC. It yields the protein CASSPRQRGYEQYF.

The chain couples TRBV2 to TRBJ1-5; D not certain. CDR3 length: 14 residues. V was clipped by 8 bases and J by 0 bases, with 11 bases between them. CDR1 is SNHLY and CDR2 is FYNNEI in the germline V gene. CDR3 loop: CASARWDSNQPQHF. In DNA form, the CDR3 reads TGTGCCAGCGCCAGGTGGGATAGCAATCAGCCCCAGCATTTT.

J is TRBJ1-1 and V is TRBV29-1; D may be TRBD1 (5 bases). V was cut by 6 bases and J by 8 bases, with 13 bases left in between. Germline CDR1 and CDR2: SQVTM and ANQGSEA. The CDR3 covers 11 residues. The CDR3 DNA follows: TGCAGCGTCGACCCCCAGGGCGAAGCTTTCTTT. It encodes CSVDPQGEAFF.

This chain joins TRBV6-6 and TRBJ1-1; 8 bases align to TRBD1. CDR3 length equals 13 residues. The J segment lost 4 bases and the V segment lost 2 bases, leaving 0 bases of the junction unmatched. Germline V lookup: CDR1 MNHNY, CDR2 SVGAGI (reference sequence). The CDR3 nucleotides read TGTGCCAGCAGTTACGACAGGGGCACTGAAGCTTTCTTT. Residues: CASSYDRGTEAFF.

The gene calls are TRBV10-3 and TRBJ1-5, with 7 bases matching TRBD1. Germline V gene lookup returns CDR1 ENHRY and CDR2 SYGVKD. Losses at the gene ends were 10 bases for V and 0 bases for J; bases not matched to a gene: 12. The CDR3 is 16 residues long. The CDR3 loop reads CATAKQGRYSNQPQHF. CDR3 bases: TGTGCCACCGCCAAACAGGGGAGGTATAGCAATCAGCCCCAGCATTTT.

The rearrangement joins TRBV7-2 to TRBJ2-7; 8 nucleotides match TRBD2. The CDR3 sequence is 15 residues long. V was clipped by 3 bases and J by 5 bases; unmatched bases: 9. CDR1 is SGHTA and CDR2 is FQGNSA in the germline V gene. The chain's CDR3 is CASSLRGRTFNEQYF. The CDR3 region has the DNA TGTGCCAGCAGCTTGCGCGGGAGGACCTTTAACGAGCAGTACTTC.

The J gene is TRBJ1-1, the V gene TRBV7-2; D uncertain. This CDR3 has 13 residues. Trimming removed 3 bases at V and 3 bases at J, with 8 bases between. Germline V lookup: CDR1 SGHTA, CDR2 FQGNSA. CDR3: CASSFTVDTEAFF. The CDR3 nucleotides read TGTGCCAGCAGCTTTACCGTGGACACTGAAGCTTTCTTT. Complete variable domain (other parts from reference TRBV7-2 and TRBJ1-1): GAGVSQSPSNKVTEKGKDVELRCDPISGHTALYWYRQSLGQGLEFLIYFQGNSAPDKSGLPSDRFSAERTGGSVSTLTIQRTQQEDSAVYLCASSFTVDTEAFFGQGTRLTVV.

The rearrangement links TRBV25-1 to TRBJ1-1; no clear D. The CDR3 loop spans 13 amino acids. Trimming cost V 6 bases and J 1 base, with 9 bases left between them. CDR1 is MGHDK and CDR2 is SYGVNS in the germline V gene. For the CDR3, the DNA is TGTGCCAGCAGCCTGACCGAGAACACTGAAGCTTTCTTT. Translated: CASSLTENTEAFF.